This TCR beta chain emerged from a study of blood T cells in healthy people across ages. The authors ran a second PCR of roughly 6 to 11 cycles using a sample-barcoded 5' primer and a J-beta primer mix. In TCRdb, the 5' RACE reads were re-called with MiXCR into one record per CDR3 protein. The sample holds 1.5 million to 2 million distinct CDR3 sequences, roughly 49% seen once. Germline V CDR1 and CDR2: MNHNY, SVGAGI (reference sequence). This CDR3 comprises 14 residues. V was trimmed by 6 bases and J by 2 bases, leaving 11 bases between them. In its sample, this clonotype was seen a few times. Every sample gave at least 6 micrograms of total RNA when it was extracted.

The sequenced material came from blood. The genes are TRBV6-6 and TRBJ1-5; tentatively, D is TRBD1 (5 bases). The clonotype comes from a woman aged 40 to 55 in good health. CDR3 bases: TGTGCCAGCAGCCGCGCGGGGCGCAATCAGCCCCAGCATTTT. Encoded protein: CASSRAGRNQPQHF.